The clone carrying this TCR beta chain was picked up many times. This sample is drawn from a study of human T cells and chemical hapten exposure. MiXCR, applied by TCRdb to the RACE reads, yields one record per CDR3 protein. The table shows roughly 30,000 distinct CDR3 sequences, with over 8.5% occurring only once. Sample time point: patch test 2, 6 weeks after DPC sensitization. Treatment: therapeutic diphenylcyclopropenone sensitization with weekly scalp DPC. V was shortened by 7 bases and J by 1 base, with 13 bases between the two germline ends. This CDR3 is built from 13 residues. Germline V gene sequence: CDR1 SQVTM, CDR2 ANQGSEA.

The clonotype was recovered from a man aged 25-45 years with alopecia areata. Some clones in this sample may be carry-over from other donors' samples. The rearrangement links TRBV29-1 to TRBJ2-5; tentative D call: TRBD2 (5 bases). The specimen comprised whole blood, sampled in connection with sensitization to the hapten diphenylcyclopropenone (DPC). CDR3 region: CSAPEAGQETQYF. DNA for the CDR3: TGCAGCGCCCCCGAGGCGGGCCAAGAGACCCAGTACTTC. The entire variable domain, with the rest obtained from reference TRBV29-1 and TRBJ2-5, is as follows: SAVISQKPSRDICQRGTSLTIQCQVDSQVTMMFWYRQQPGQSLTLIATANQGSEATYESGFVIDKFPISRPNLTFSTLTVSNMSPEDSSIYLCSAPEAGQETQYFGPGTRLLVL.